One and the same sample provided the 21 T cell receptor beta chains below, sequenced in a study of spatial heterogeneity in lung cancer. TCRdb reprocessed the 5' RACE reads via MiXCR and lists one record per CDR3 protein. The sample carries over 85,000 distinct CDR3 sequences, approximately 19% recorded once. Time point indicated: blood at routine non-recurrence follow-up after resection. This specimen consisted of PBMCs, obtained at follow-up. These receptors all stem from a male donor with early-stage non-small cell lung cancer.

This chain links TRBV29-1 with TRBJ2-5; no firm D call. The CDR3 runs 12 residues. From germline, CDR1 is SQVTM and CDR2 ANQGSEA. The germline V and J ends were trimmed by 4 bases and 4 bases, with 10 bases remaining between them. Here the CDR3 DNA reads TGCAGCGTTGGCTTAGCTCGAGAGACCCAGTACTTC. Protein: CSVGLARETQYF.

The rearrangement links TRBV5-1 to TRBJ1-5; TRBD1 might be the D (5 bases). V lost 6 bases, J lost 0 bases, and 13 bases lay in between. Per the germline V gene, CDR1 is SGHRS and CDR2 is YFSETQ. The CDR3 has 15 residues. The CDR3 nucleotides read TGCGCCAGCACCCCGGGACCCGGTAGCAATCAGCCCCAGCATTTT. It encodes CASTPGPGSNQPQHF.

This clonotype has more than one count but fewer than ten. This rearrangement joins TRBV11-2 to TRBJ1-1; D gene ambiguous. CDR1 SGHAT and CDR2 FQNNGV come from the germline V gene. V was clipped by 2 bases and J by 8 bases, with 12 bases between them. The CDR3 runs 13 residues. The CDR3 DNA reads TGTGCCAGCAGCTTACGGACCAAAGACGAAGCTTTCTTT. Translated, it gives CASSLRTKDEAFF.

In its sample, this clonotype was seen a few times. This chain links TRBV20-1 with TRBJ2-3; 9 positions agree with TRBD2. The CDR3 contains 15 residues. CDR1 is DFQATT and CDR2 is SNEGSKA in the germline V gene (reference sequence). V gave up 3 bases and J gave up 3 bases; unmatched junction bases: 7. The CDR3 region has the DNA TGCAGTGCTAGCGACGGCGGGAGGGGGACAGATACGCAGTATTTT. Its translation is CSASDGGRGTDTQYF.

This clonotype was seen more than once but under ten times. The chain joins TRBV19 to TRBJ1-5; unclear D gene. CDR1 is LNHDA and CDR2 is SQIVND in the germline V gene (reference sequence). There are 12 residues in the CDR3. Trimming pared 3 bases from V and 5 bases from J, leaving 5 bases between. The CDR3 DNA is TGTGCCAGTAGTATCTCGGATCAGCCCCAGCATTTT. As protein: CASSISDQPQHF.

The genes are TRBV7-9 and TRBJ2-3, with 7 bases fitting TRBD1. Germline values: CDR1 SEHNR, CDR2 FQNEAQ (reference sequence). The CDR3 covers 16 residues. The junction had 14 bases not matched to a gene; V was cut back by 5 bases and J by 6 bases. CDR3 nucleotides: TGTGCCAGCAGCATGGGACAGCCCACGATTTTGGATACGCAGTATTTT. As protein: CASSMGQPTILDTQYF.

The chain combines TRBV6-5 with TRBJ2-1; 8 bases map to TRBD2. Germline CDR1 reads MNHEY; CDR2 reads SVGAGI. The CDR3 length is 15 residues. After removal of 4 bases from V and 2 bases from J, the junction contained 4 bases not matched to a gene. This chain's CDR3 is CASSFDSGTYNEQFF. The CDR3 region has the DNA TGTGCCAGCAGTTTTGATAGCGGGACCTACAATGAGCAGTTCTTC.

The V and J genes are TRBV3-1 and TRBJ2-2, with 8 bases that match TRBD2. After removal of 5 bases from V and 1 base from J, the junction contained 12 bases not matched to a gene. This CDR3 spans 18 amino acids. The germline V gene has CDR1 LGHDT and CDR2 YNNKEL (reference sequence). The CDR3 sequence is CASSSRSTSGMNTGELFF. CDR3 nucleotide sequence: TGTGCCAGCAGCTCCCGTTCAACTAGCGGAATGAACACCGGGGAGCTGTTTTTT.

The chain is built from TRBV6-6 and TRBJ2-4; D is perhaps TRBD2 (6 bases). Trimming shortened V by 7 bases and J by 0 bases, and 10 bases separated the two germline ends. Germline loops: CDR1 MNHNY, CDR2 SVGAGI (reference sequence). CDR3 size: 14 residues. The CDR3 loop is CASTGGLAKNIQYF. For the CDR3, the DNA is TGTGCCAGCACCGGGGGATTAGCCAAAAACATTCAGTACTTC.

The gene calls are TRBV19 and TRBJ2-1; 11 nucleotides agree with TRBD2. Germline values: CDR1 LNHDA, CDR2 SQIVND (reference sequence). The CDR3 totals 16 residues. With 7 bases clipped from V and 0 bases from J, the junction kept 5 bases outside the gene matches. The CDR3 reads CASKGTSGLSYNEQFF. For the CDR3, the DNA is TGTGCCAGTAAGGGGACTAGCGGCCTCTCCTACAATGAGCAGTTCTTC.

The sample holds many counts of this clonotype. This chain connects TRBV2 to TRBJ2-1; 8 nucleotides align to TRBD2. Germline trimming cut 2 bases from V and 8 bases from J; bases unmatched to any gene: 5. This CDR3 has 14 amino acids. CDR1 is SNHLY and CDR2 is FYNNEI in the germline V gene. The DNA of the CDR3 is TGTGCCAGCAGTGAAACCAGCGGGGGCGATGAGCAGTTCTTC. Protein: CASSETSGGDEQFF.

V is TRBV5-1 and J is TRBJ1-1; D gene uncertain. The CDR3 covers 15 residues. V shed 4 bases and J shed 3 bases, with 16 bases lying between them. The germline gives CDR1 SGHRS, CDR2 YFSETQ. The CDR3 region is CASSPGREGYTEAFF. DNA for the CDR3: TGCGCCAGCAGCCCCGGACGGGAGGGCTACACTGAAGCTTTCTTT.

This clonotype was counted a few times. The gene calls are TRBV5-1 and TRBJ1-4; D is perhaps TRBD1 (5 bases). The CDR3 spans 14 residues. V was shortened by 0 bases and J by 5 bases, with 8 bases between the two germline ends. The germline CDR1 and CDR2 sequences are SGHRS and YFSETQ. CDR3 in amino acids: CASSLGGPNEKLFF. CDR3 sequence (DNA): TGCGCCAGCAGCTTGGGGGGACCCAATGAAAAACTGTTTTTT.

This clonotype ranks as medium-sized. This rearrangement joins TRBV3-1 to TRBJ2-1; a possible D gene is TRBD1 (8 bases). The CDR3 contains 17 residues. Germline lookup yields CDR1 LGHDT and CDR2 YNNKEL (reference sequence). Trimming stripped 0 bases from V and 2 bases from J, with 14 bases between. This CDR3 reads CASSQETGEGTYNEQFF. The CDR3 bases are TGTGCCAGCAGCCAAGAGACAGGGGAGGGCACCTACAATGAGCAGTTCTTC.

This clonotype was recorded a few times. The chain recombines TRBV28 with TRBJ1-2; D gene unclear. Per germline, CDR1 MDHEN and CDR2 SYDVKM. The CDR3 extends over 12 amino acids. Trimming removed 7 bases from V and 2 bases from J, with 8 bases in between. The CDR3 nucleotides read TGTGCCAGCACCATTCCCAACTATGGCTACACCTTC. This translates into CASTIPNYGYTF.

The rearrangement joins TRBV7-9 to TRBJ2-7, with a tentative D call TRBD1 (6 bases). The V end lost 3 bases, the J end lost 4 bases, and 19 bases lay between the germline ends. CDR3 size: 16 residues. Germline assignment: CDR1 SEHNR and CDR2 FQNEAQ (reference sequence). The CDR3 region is CASSFKRTAGVYEQYV. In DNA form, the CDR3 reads TGTGCCAGCAGCTTTAAACGGACTGCAGGGGTTTACGAGCAGTACGTC.

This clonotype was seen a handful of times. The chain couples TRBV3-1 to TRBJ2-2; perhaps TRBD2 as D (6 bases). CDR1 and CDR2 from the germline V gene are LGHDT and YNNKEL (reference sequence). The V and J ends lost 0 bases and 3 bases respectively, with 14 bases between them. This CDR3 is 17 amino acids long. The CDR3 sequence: CASSQDLVGGDTGELFF. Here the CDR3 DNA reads TGTGCCAGCAGCCAAGATCTAGTGGGCGGGGACACCGGGGAGCTGTTTTTT.

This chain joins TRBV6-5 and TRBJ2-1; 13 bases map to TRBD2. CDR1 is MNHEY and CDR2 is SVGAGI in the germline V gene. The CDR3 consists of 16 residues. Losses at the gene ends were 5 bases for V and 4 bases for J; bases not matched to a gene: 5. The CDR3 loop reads CASSPSGLAGYNEQFF. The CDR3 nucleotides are TGTGCCAGCAGTCCCTCGGGACTAGCGGGGTACAATGAGCAGTTCTTC.

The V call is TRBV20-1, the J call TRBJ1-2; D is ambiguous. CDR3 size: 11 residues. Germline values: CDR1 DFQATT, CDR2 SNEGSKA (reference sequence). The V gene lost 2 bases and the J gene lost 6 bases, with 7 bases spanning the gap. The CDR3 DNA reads TGCAGTGCTAGATCAGGCCATGGCTACACCTTC. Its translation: CSARSGHGYTF.

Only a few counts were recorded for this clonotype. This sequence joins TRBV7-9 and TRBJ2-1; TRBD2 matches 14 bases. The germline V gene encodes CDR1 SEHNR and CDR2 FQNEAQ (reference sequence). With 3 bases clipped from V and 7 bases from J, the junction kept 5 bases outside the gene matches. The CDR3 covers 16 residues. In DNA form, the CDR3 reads TGTGCCAGCAGCTTCCGACTAGCGGGAGGGGTGAATGAGCAGTTCTTC. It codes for CASSFRLAGGVNEQFF.

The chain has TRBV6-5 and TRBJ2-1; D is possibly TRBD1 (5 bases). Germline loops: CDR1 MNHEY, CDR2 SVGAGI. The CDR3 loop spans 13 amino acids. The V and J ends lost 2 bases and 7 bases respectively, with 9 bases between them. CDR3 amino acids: CASSYDSRNEQFF. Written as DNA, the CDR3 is TGTGCCAGCAGTTACGACAGTAGGAATGAGCAGTTCTTC.